This T cell receptor (beta chain) was observed in a study of blood T cell repertoires in COVID-19. Turning to the study itself: Both acute and convalescent COVID-19 samples were obtained from the United States, Italy and Spain.

Trimming cost V 7 bases and J 0 bases, with 22 bases left between them. The CDR3 length is 18 residues. Germline V CDR1 and CDR2: SGHDT, YYEEEE. How the authors handled the data: Amplifying reference gene primers gave estimates of nucleated cell counts. The method was immunoSEQ multiplex PCR; TCRdb's version includes in-frame clones alone and lacks a portion of them. That table supplies the V and J calls and clone size; D and trimming were determined from the DNA. This table holds 250,000 to 350,000 clones, around 87% found once. Donors of Cohort 3 who recovered were those that had two negative PCRs, clearance, or symptom resolution.

The V call is TRBV5-6, the J call TRBJ2-2; a weak D match, TRBD1 (5 bases). The receptor comes from a woman aged 25 to 45 who had recovered from COVID-19. The sequencing input was PBMCs or T cells enriched from blood (not recorded which). The CDR3 DNA is TGTGCCAGCTCCTCCAAGGGGCAGCAAATAGCGAACACCGGGGAGCTGTTTTTT. Translation gives CASSSKGQQIANTGELFF.